This T cell receptor (beta chain) was profiled in a study of blood T cell repertoires in COVID-19 (TCRdb year 2020). At the level of the whole study: Collaborator samples came from the United States, Italy and Spain and covered acute and convalescent phases of COVID-19. Subjects who had been exposed to COVID-19, were actively infected with it, or had recovered from it provided the deeply sampled blood TCRbeta repertoires that made up the dataset. The samples were drawn from two sources: the first 160 participants of the ongoing ImmuneRACE study, and approximately 1,300 subjects contributed by 6 global collaborators. The sample metadata nearly always contained a de-identified subject ID, COVID-19 status, age in years and sex. Where available, HLA class I and class II types were taken from metadata supplied by the sample provider and were not determined by assay-based typing. A freely available public database, intended as a resource for researchers studying the immune response to SARS-CoV-2, is where the repertoires were released. The material from the prospective study consisted of cDNA or gDNA derived from T cells, B-cell-depleted T cells, or PBMCs. Summary of the overall study and its limitations: How much clinical and demographic metadata was included differed by source and by participant, and the metadata was provided uncurated.

This clone was seen a few times. No antigen is known for it. It has no much larger one-base neighbor in the sample; base qualities were not kept. Collaborating institutions collected whole blood in K2EDTA tubes following their own protocols. For TCRbeta analysis, collaborators shipped samples in one of three forms: frozen whole blood, isolated PBMCs, or DNA extracted from either of those sample types. Measured from the cysteine to the phenylalanine, the CDR3 is 13 residues long. Just CDR3 DNA is preserved here, 39 bases in frame from base 1. CDR1 is given as MNHEY and CDR2 as SVGAGI, both from the germline V gene. V loses 6 bases, J loses 6 bases, and the germline ends lie 12 bases apart. TCRbeta CDR3 regions were amplified from genomic DNA using the immunoSEQ Assay, a bias-controlled multiplex PCR. Processing in the source paper ran as follows. Within the assay, amplification of reference gene primers was used to estimate how many nucleated cells each sample contained. To quantify the absolute abundance of each unique TCRbeta CDR3 rearrangement, sequence reads were collapsed and filtered. For each sample, productive Simpson clonality was calculated by taking the square root of Simpson's diversity index across productive rearrangements. Held by TCRdb, this immuneACCESS table contains in-frame sequences only and omits some clones. Under half of the omission traces to an unresolved V gene where checked; the cause of the rest is unknown. That table is the source of V, J and clone size, and D and trimming were worked out from the DNA. Here the sample has around 28,000 clones; about 80% occur a single time. About 43% of the sample comes from the top ten.

The chain couples TRBV6-5 to TRBJ1-5; TRBD1 might be the D gene, on 6 matching bases. Sequencing input: peripheral blood. The clonotype originates from a man aged 65-85 years with acute or convalescent COVID-19. The CDR3 sequence is CASRLTGGQPQHF. In nucleotide form, the sequence is TGTGCCAGCAGATTGACAGGTGGTCAGCCCCAGCATTTT.